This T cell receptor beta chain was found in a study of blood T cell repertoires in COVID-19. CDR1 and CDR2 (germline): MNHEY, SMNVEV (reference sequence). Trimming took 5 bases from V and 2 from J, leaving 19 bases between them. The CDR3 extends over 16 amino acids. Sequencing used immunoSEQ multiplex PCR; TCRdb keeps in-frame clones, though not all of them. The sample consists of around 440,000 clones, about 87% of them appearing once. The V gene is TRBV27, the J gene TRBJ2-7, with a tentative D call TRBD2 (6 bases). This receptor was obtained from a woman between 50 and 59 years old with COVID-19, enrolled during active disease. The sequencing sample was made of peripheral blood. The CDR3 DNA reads TGTGCCAGCAGTCGTACTGTGACTAGGTCCACCTACGAGCAGTACTTC. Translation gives CASSRTVTRSTYEQYF.